The sequence of this T cell receptor (beta chain) was determined in a study of T cell responses to AZD1222 COVID-19 vaccine (dated by TCRdb to about 2021). Looking at the study overall: AZD1222 recipients whose second dose came at about 4 weeks and those whose second dose came at about 12 weeks were combined into one group, since spike-specific TCR depth and breadth did not differ between the two schedules. Trial participants were enrolled by age into subgroups of 18-55, 56-69 and 70-plus years, and approximately 150, 30 and 60 TCR-sequenced participants, respectively, were included in these subgroups. TCR sequencing covered some 250 trial participants: 207 given two doses of AZD1222 and 26 given two doses of MenACWY control vaccine.

Points the paper makes about the study in general: A significant rise in spike-specific TCR breadth and depth was observed after two AZD1222 doses relative to day 0 and relative to MenACWY recipients. The whole spike protein was spanned by vaccine-associated CD4 TCRs, and dominant responses were seen in regions 160-218 and 743-854. No day 14 peak-response samples were available, so repertoires were characterized only after the peak T cell response. Participants were mostly white British, with more females than males. The authors suggested clonal diversity may have been underestimated. Epitopes outside the regions mutated in the B.1.351 and B.1.1.7 variants were reportedly recognized by nearly half of the unique spike-specific TCRs. In the small 56-69-year group, the increase in depth fell short of significance, most likely because of low power. Conclusions about previously exposed vaccinees were limited because only 6 or 7 AZD1222 recipients were SARS-CoV-2 seropositive at baseline.

Interpreted using the paper, the time point label stands for: baseline before first vaccination. Vaccinee samples were obtained from the UK trials COV001 and COV002, which included a single-blind randomized controlled phase 2/3 trial of AZD1222 (ChAdOx1 nCoV-19) in healthy adults. For TCRbeta chain sequencing, PBMC samples were collected from trial participants at day 0 and at day 28 after the second dose. The germline V gene (reference sequence) specifies SEHNR as CDR1 and FQNEAQ as CDR2. The CDR3 runs 13 residues from the cysteine to the phenylalanine. The retained sequence is limited to the CDR3, 39 bases, with the frame set at the first base. Between the V and J ends, shortened by 7 bases and 10 bases respectively, the junction contains 17 bases. The CDR3 regions of human TCRbeta chains were analyzed by immunosequencing. Concerning the study's data processing: Repertoire TCRs were checked for matches against a reference library of SARS-CoV-2-specific TCRs that had been generated using the MIRA antigen-specificity platform. Breadth was defined as the fraction of unique TCRs that were SARS-CoV-2-associated, and depth was defined as the fraction of total T cells that were SARS-CoV-2-associated. Using the MIRA data, each spike-specific TCR was mapped to the spike region that the TCR reacts to and placed in a CD4 or CD8 class. Log10-transformed breadth and depth values were compared by one-way ANOVA with Sidak's multiple comparisons tests. As stored in TCRdb, this immuneACCESS dataset retains in-frame rearrangements with V and J assigned. A fraction of the clones does not appear; measured against another copy, unresolved V genes explain less than half of the discrepancy, and the remainder lacks a known reason. V, J and clone size reflect that table, while D and trimming were determined from the DNA. For this sample the table gives over 120,000 clones, of which more than 85% were detected only once. 7.5% to 9.5% of the sample is taken by the ten largest.

Points on this clone: Its antigen is still unknown. Base-call qualities are not available, and no considerably larger clone is one nucleotide away.

This sequence was found in an adult in good health. The specimen comprised peripheral blood, sampled on day 0 of AZD1222 vaccination. The rearranged segments are TRBV7-9 and TRBJ1-5, with an unclear D gene assignment. The sequence in DNA is TGTGCCAGCACCGAAAGGTGGGGAGGTCCCCAGCATTTT. Its product reads: CASTERWGGPQHF.